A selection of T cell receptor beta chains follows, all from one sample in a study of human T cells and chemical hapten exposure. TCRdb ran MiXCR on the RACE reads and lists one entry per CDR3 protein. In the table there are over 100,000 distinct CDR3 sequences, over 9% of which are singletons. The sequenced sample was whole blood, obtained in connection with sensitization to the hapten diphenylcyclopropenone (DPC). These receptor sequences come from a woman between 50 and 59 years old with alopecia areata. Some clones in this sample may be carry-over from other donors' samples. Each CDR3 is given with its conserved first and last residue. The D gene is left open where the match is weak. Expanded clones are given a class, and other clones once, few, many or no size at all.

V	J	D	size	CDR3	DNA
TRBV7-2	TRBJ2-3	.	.	CASSSRHSGLVADTQYF	TGTGCCAGCAGCTCCCGCCATTCGGGACTGGTCGCAGATACGCAGTATTTT
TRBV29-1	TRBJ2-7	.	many	CSVGQGTYEQYF	TGCAGCGTTGGCCAGGGGACCTACGAGCAGTACTTC
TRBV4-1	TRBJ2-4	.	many	CASSSPGRLNIQYF	TGCGCCAGCAGCTCTCCGGGCCGGTTAAACATTCAGTACTTC
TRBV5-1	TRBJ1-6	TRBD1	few	CASSRMGQGTANSPLHF	TGCGCCAGCAGCCGGATGGGACAGGGGACCGCGAATTCACCCCTCCACTTT
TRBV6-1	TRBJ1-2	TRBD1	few	CASSPHVRGNDGYGYTF	TGTGCCAGCAGTCCGCATGTCAGGGGGAACGATGGCTATGGCTACACCTTC
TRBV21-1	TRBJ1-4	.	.	CASSMTGLEKLFF	TGTGCCAGCAGCATGACAGGGCTTGAAAAACTGTTTTTT
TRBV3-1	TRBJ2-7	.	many	CASSQGTPGEQYF	TGTGCCAGCAGCCAAGGGACACCCGGGGAGCAGTACTTC
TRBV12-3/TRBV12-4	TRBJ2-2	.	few	CASSFPTSGELFF	TGTGCCAGCAGTTTTCCTACGTCCGGGGAGCTGTTTTTT
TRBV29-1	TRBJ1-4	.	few	CSVARTSLKEKLFF	TGCAGCGTGGCTCGGACTTCCCTGAAAGAAAAACTGTTTTTT
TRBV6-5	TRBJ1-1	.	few	CASNPAGRGQGNTEAFF	TGTGCCAGCAACCCCGCCGGCCGGGGGCAGGGGAACACTGAAGCTTTCTTT
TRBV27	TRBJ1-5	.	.	CASSLRGEDQPQHF	TGTGCCAGCAGTCTCCGTGGGGAGGACCAGCCCCAGCATTTT
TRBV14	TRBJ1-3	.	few	CASSPALRGNTIYF	TGTGCCAGCAGCCCGGCTCTCAGGGGAAACACCATATATTTT
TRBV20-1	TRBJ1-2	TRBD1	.	CTTGTENYGYTF	TGCACTACCGGGACAGAGAACTATGGCTACACCTTC
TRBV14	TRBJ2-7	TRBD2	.	CASSQGPGGQNEQYF	TGTGCCAGCAGCCAAGGACCGGGGGGGCAGAACGAGCAGTACTTC
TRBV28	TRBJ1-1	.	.	CASTRGGGGMDTEAFF	TGTGCCAGCACCCGGGGGGGGGGAGGAATGGACACTGAAGCTTTCTTT
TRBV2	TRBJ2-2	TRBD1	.	CASSPTGIMNTGELFF	TGTGCCAGCAGTCCGACAGGGATAATGAACACCGGGGAGCTGTTTTTT
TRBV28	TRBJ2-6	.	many	CASSSVRSSGANVLTF	TGTGCCAGCAGCTCCGTCCGTAGCTCTGGGGCCAACGTCCTGACTTTC
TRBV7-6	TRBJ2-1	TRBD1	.	CASSFVQGANNEQFF	TGTGCCAGCAGCTTTGTCCAGGGGGCAAACAATGAGCAGTTCTTC
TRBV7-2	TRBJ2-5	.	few	CASSLQVQETQYF	TGTGCCAGCAGCTTACAGGTCCAAGAGACCCAGTACTTC
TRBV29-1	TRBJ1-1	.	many	CSANRLNTEAFF	TGCAGCGCTAACAGGCTGAACACTGAAGCTTTCTTT
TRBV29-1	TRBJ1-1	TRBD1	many	CSAGQGGTEAFF	TGCAGCGCGGGACAGGGGGGCACTGAAGCTTTCTTT
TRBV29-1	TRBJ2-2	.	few	CSVPLPDTGELFF	TGCAGCGTTCCGCTTCCGGACACCGGGGAGCTGTTTTTT
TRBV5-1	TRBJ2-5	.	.	CASSPGGRDQETQYF	TGCGCCAGCAGCCCCGGCGGCAGGGACCAAGAGACCCAGTACTTC
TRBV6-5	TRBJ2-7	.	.	CASSKAGDEQYF	TGTGCCAGCAGCAAGGCCGGAGACGAGCAGTACTTC
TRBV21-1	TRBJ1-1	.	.	CASSKVKGKGNTEAFF	TGTGCCAGCAGCAAAGTAAAGGGGAAAGGGAACACTGAAGCTTTCTTT
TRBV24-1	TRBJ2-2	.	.	CATTGGREATGELFF	TGTGCCACCACCGGGGGCCGGGAGGCCACCGGGGAGCTGTTTTTT
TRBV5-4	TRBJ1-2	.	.	CASSPDSPRDYGYTF	TGTGCCAGCAGCCCGGACAGCCCCAGAGACTATGGCTACACCTTC
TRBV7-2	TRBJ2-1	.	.	CASSLDPNRANEQFF	TGTGCCAGCAGCTTAGACCCTAACAGAGCAAATGAGCAGTTCTTC
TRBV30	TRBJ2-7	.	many	CAWSRGNHEQYF	TGTGCCTGGAGCCGTGGTAACCACGAGCAGTACTTC
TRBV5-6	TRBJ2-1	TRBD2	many	CASSARLAVYNEQFF	TGTGCCAGCAGCGCACGACTAGCGGTTTACAATGAGCAGTTCTTC
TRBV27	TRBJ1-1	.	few	CASSFQALTEAFF	TGTGCCAGCAGTTTTCAGGCGCTCACTGAAGCTTTCTTT
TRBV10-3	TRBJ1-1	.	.	CAISESWWGNTEAFF	TGTGCCATCAGTGAGTCGTGGTGGGGGAACACTGAAGCTTTCTTT
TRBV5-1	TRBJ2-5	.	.	CASSLDGGLQETQYF	TGCGCCAGCAGCTTGGACGGGGGCCTTCAAGAGACCCAGTACTTC
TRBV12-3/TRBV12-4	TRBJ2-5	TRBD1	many	CASTQGVSAQYF	TGTGCCAGCACCCAGGGGGTCTCGGCCCAGTACTTC
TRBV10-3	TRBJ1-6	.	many	CAITDDARGRSPLHF	TGTGCCATCACCGACGACGCCCGGGGGCGATCACCCCTCCACTTT
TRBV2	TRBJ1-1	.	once	CASLTGADTEAFF	TGTGCCAGCCTCACGGGGGCAGACACTGAAGCTTTCTTT
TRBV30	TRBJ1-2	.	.	CAWRVSRTAYGYTF	TGTGCCTGGAGGGTATCTCGGACAGCCTATGGCTACACCTTC
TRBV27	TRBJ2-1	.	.	CASSPGSSYNEQFF	TGTGCCAGCAGTCCAGGAAGCTCCTACAATGAGCAGTTCTTC
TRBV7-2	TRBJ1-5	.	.	CASSDRTWYSNRPQHF	TGTGCCAGCAGCGACCGGACCTGGTATAGCAATCGGCCCCAGCATTTT
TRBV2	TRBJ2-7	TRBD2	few	CASRAGTSGDEQYF	TGTGCCAGCAGGGCCGGGACTAGCGGGGACGAGCAGTACTTC
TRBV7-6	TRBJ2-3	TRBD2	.	CASSPLAGLATDTQYF	TGTGCCAGCAGCCCGCTCGCGGGACTAGCGACAGATACGCAGTATTTT